Each of the 30 T cell receptor beta chains below was sequenced from the same sample in a study of cytomegalovirus exposure and HLA in healthy donors. Researchers ran the PCR with 60 Vbeta and 13 Jbeta primers. Libraries were prepared by immunoSEQ multiplex PCR; TCRdb keeps only in-frame clonotypes and omits some of them. The profile shows about 210,000 clones, around 84% of them singletons. Sequencing was done on a sample of PBMCs. These TCRs come from a girl aged 2-10 years in good health and CMV-seronegative.

Details on this clone: The junction departs from germline at one end; a sequencing error may be responsible. The rearrangement links TRBV7-9 to TRBJ2-2; 8 bases line up with TRBD2. The CDR3 length is 16 residues. CDR1 and CDR2 from the germline V gene are SEHNR and FQNEAQ (reference sequence). The CDR3 nucleotides read TGTTCCAGCAGCTTAGGACGGGGGGGACACACCGGGGAGCTGTTTTTT. Encoded protein: CSSSLGRGGHTGELFF.

The chain links TRBV5-5 to TRBJ1-4; D is unresolved. The CDR3 extends over 18 amino acids. V lost 0 bases, J lost 0 bases, and 15 bases lay in between. In germline, CDR1 is SGHKS, CDR2 YYEKEE (reference sequence). In DNA form, the CDR3 reads TGTGCCAGCAGCTTGGGATTCGCAGGCGTTGCAACTAATGAAAAACTGTTTTTT. This sequence encodes CASSLGFAGVATNEKLFF.

The rearrangement joins TRBV15 to TRBJ2-7, with D possibly matching TRBD1 (7 bases). CDR1 and CDR2 from the germline V gene are LNHNV and YYDKDF (reference sequence). The germline V and J ends were trimmed by 3 bases and 12 bases, with 24 bases remaining between them. This CDR3 spans 15 amino acids. For the CDR3, the DNA is TGTGCCACCAGCAGTGGAGGACAGGTTGGGAGGTGGAGGTACTTC. Its protein product is CATSSGGQVGRWRYF.

CDR3 sequence reads: CALGPGTRPYEQYF. CDR3 coding DNA: TGTGCCCTTGGGCCCGGGACTAGACCTTACGAGCAGTACTTC. The J gene is TRBJ2-7, the V gene TRBV10-3; 8 bases match TRBD2. CDR1 is ENHRY, CDR2 SYGVKD, per germline. The length of the CDR3 is 14 residues. V gave up 11 bases and J gave up 4 bases; unmatched junction bases: 13.

The chain has TRBV5-4 and TRBJ2-2, with 11 bases matching TRBD2. Germline V gene data show CDR1 as SGHNT and CDR2 as YYREEE (reference sequence). The junction had 2 bases not matched to a gene; V was cut back by 2 bases and J by 5 bases. There are 15 residues in the CDR3. The CDR3 reads CASSFTSGRTGELFF. CDR3 nucleotide sequence: TGTGCCAGCAGCTTTACTAGCGGGAGAACCGGGGAGCTGTTTTTT.

The chain employs TRBV7-6 and TRBJ2-1; D unresolved. Trimming removed 1 base at V and 0 bases at J, with 10 bases between. The CDR3 contains 16 residues. Germline V gene data show CDR1 as SGHVS and CDR2 as FNYEAQ. The CDR3 spells CASSLVGWSSYNEQFF. The CDR3 DNA reads as TGTGCCAGCAGCTTAGTCGGCTGGAGCTCCTACAATGAGCAGTTCTTC.

Details on this clone: Sequence at one end of the junction differs from germline and may be a read error. This rearrangement joins TRBV29-1 to TRBJ2-1; TRBD2 matches 14 bases. CDR1 and CDR2 from the germline V gene are SQVTM and ANQGSEA. This CDR3 has 14 amino acids. The CDR3 is CSVKTSGRAYEQLF. The CDR3 nucleotides read TGCAGCGTTAAGACTAGCGGGAGGGCCTATGAGCAGCTCTTC.

This clone was detected once. The sample contains more than one DNA sequence encoding this CDR3. The chain employs TRBV2 and TRBJ1-1, with D hard to call. The V and J ends lost 5 bases and 2 bases respectively, with 6 bases between them. Germline-derived CDR1 and CDR2 are SNHLY and FYNNEI. The CDR3 sequence is 12 residues long. CDR3 protein: CASSLQNTEAFF. The CDR3 DNA is TGTGCCAGCAGTTTACAAAACACTGAAGCTTTCTTT. The variable domain in full, completed from reference TRBV2 and TRBJ1-1, reads EPEVTQTPSHQVTQMGQEVILRCVPISNHLYFYWYRQILGQKVEFLVSFYNNEISEKSEIFDDQFSVERPDGSNFTLKIRSTKLEDSAMYFCASSLQNTEAFFGQGTRLTVV.

V usage is TRBV7-9 and J usage is TRBJ2-7; 8 bases line up with TRBD2. Germline V lookup: CDR1 SEHNR, CDR2 FQNEAQ (reference sequence). Trimming cost V 5 bases and J 3 bases; bases outside gene matches: 9. The CDR3 length is 15 residues. CDR3 region: CASSPRVSGVYEQYF. The CDR3 bases are TGTGCCAGCAGCCCCCGTGTTAGCGGGGTCTACGAGCAGTACTTC.

Comment on this clone: The sample carries other DNA sequences with the same CDR3. This chain joins TRBV15 and TRBJ1-4, with TRBD1 matching 9 bases. V shed 2 bases, J shed 5 bases, and the junction held 6 bases outside the gene matches. Germline values: CDR1 LNHNV, CDR2 YYDKDF (reference sequence). This CDR3 has 16 residues. The CDR3: CATSRYRDRDNEKLFF. CDR3 coding DNA: TGTGCCACCAGCAGATACCGGGACAGGGACAATGAAAAACTGTTTTTT.

The rearrangement uses TRBV6-1 and TRBJ1-2; TRBD1 agrees at 7 bases. The germline V gene has CDR1 MNHNS and CDR2 SASEGT. The CDR3 consists of 15 residues. V was pared by 2 bases and J by 3 bases, with 6 bases of the junction left unmatched. The chain's CDR3 is CASSERGGQHYGYTF. The CDR3 DNA follows: TGTGCCAGCAGTGAACGGGGGGGACAGCACTATGGCTACACCTTC.

The rearrangement links TRBV27 to TRBJ2-3; 8 bases agree with TRBD1. Looked up from germline, CDR1 is MNHEY and CDR2 is SMNVEV (reference sequence). CDR3 length equals 17 residues. V lost 5 bases and J lost 4; bases outside the gene matches: 14. CDR3 DNA: TGTGCCAGCAGTATGTGGTTGGACAGGGTTCATGCAGATACGCAGTATTTT. Translation gives CASSMWLDRVHADTQYF.

This clone occurred once. This chain joins TRBV18 and TRBJ2-4; weak D call: TRBD1 (6 bases). The CDR3 loop spans 12 amino acids. Trimming stripped 4 bases from V and 7 bases from J, with 8 bases between. Germline V gives CDR1 KGHSH, CDR2 LQKENI. The CDR3 sequence: CASSLGQNIQYF. In DNA, the CDR3 is TGTGCCAGCTCACTCGGACAGAACATTCAGTACTTC.

This clone turned up a few times. J is TRBJ1-1 and V is TRBV2, with unresolved D. V lost 7 bases and J lost 5, with 11 bases in between. The length of the CDR3 is 12 residues. The germline V gene has CDR1 SNHLY and CDR2 FYNNEI. The chain's CDR3 is CASKSRRTEAFF. CDR3 in DNA: TGTGCCAGCAAGAGTCGGAGGACTGAAGCTTTCTTT.

The chain uses TRBV4-1 and TRBJ1-5; 9 bases map to TRBD1. This CDR3 contains 19 residues. Losses at the gene ends were 0 bases for V and 0 bases for J; bases not matched to a gene: 9. Germline CDR1 and CDR2: MGHRA and YSYEKL. CDR3 loop: CASSQEGQGISNSNQPQHF. The CDR3 nucleotides are TGCGCCAGCAGCCAAGAAGGACAGGGGATCTCCAATAGCAATCAGCCCCAGCATTTT.

V and J are TRBV6-1 and TRBJ2-7; D perhaps matches TRBD1 (6 bases). The CDR3 runs 20 residues. Germline CDR1 reads MNHNS; CDR2 reads SASEGT. V was shortened by 0 bases and J by 3 bases, with 27 bases between the two germline ends. Here the CDR3 DNA reads TGTGCCAGCAGTGAAGCGCTATACTATGGCGTCTTGACAGGCGACTACGAGCAGTACTTC. Protein sequence: CASSEALYYGVLTGDYEQYF.

V and J are TRBV23-1 and TRBJ2-3, with a possible D match to TRBD2 (5 bases). TRBV23-1 counts as an open reading frame of uncertain function. Trimming cost V 4 bases and J 4 bases, with 15 bases left between them. The CDR3 is 15 amino acids. CDR3: CASSRSRRSADTQYF. As DNA, the CDR3 is TGCGCCAGCAGTCGCTCGAGGAGGAGCGCAGATACGCAGTATTTT.

V usage is TRBV5-1 and J usage is TRBJ1-1; D gene uncertain. The CDR3 is 14 amino acids. Deletions cut 4 bases from V and 5 bases from J, with 15 bases between. Germline values: CDR1 SGHRS, CDR2 YFSETQ. The CDR3 sequence: CASSVGFEKTEAFF. The CDR3 DNA is TGCGCCAGCAGCGTCGGGTTCGAGAAGACTGAAGCTTTCTTT. The full variable domain, with the rest looked up from reference TRBV5-1 and TRBJ1-1, is KAGVTQTPRYLIKTRGQQVTLSCSPISGHRSVSWYQQTPGQGLQFLFEYFSETQRNKGNFPGRFSGRQFSNSRSEMNVSTLELGDSALYLCASSVGFEKTEAFFGQGTRLTVV.

Of note for this clone: An end of the junction differs from the germline gene, which may be a read error. V and J are TRBV27 and TRBJ1-3; D is unresolved. CDR3 size: 14 residues. Germline values: CDR1 MNHEY, CDR2 SMNVEV (reference sequence). The CDR3 region has the DNA TGTGCCAGCAGTTTTACAGCCTCTGGAAACACCATACATTTT. It specifies CASSFTASGNTIHF.

The chain recombines TRBV5-6 with TRBJ2-1, with a possible D match to TRBD2 (5 bases). The CDR3 is 14 residues long. In germline, CDR1 is SGHDT, CDR2 YYEEEE. Trimming removed 0 bases at V and 4 bases at J, with 8 bases between. For the CDR3, the DNA is TGTGCCAGCAGCTTGGTCGGGGATTACAATGAGCAGTTCTTC. Protein: CASSLVGDYNEQFF.

This chain links TRBV27 with TRBJ2-7; TRBD2 is a possible D gene (5 bases). This CDR3 has 13 amino acids. Looked up from germline, CDR1 is MNHEY and CDR2 is SMNVEV (reference sequence). The V and J ends lost 5 bases and 4 bases respectively, with 12 bases between them. The CDR3 region is CASSPPPGYEQYF. CDR3 DNA: TGTGCCAGCAGTCCCCCCCCGGGATACGAGCAGTACTTC.

Only a few counts were recorded for this clone. At one end, the junction sequence differs from germline, possibly due to a read error. V is TRBV5-1 and J is TRBJ1-3; D not certain. The CDR3 totals 13 residues. Per germline, CDR1 SGHRS and CDR2 YFSETQ. The CDR3 spells CASSLDPGTTIYF. The CDR3 DNA sequence: TGCGCCAGCAGCTTAGATCCAGGAACCACCATATATTTT.

The genes are TRBV7-2 and TRBJ2-5; weak D call: TRBD1 (6 bases). The V gene lost 5 bases and the J gene lost 4 bases, with 17 bases spanning the gap. The CDR3 has 15 amino acids. Germline V gives CDR1 SGHTA, CDR2 FQGNSA. This CDR3 is CASSPTTGTGETQYF. CDR3 coding DNA: TGTGCCAGCAGCCCAACGACAGGAACGGGAGAGACCCAGTACTTC.

This chain uses TRBV4-1 with TRBJ1-1; TRBD1 matches 7 bases. Trimming cost V 1 base and J 7 bases; bases outside gene matches: 6. Germline V lookup: CDR1 MGHRA, CDR2 YSYEKL. The CDR3 consists of 14 residues. The DNA of the CDR3 is TGCGCCAGCAGCCAAGTTGCACAGGGGTATGAAGCTTTCTTT. Protein sequence: CASSQVAQGYEAFF.

This chain joins TRBV6-5 and TRBJ2-2; D remains unclear. CDR1 is MNHEY, CDR2 SVGAGI, per germline. V lost 8 bases and J 6 bases, leaving 10 bases between the germline ends. The CDR3 runs 12 residues. The DNA of the CDR3 is TGTGCCAGCCGAGATCCACCCGGGGAGCTGTTTTTT. This gives the protein CASRDPPGELFF.

This clone came up once. The same CDR3 also results from other DNA sequences found in this sample. V and J are TRBV6-5 and TRBJ2-3, with 9 positions matching TRBD2. V lost 6 bases, J lost 1 base, and 2 bases stayed unmatched. The CDR3 spans 14 residues. Germline V gene sequence: CDR1 MNHEY, CDR2 SVGAGI. The CDR3 spells CASSQREGTDTQYF. For the CDR3, the DNA is TGTGCCAGCAGCCAGCGGGAGGGCACAGATACGCAGTATTTT.

Notes on this clone: The sample contains more than one DNA sequence encoding this CDR3. The chain combines TRBV6-6 with TRBJ1-5, with TRBD1 identical over 7 bases. This CDR3 has 14 amino acids. Trimming at V came to 4 bases and at J to 1 base, leaving 1 base not matched to a gene. The germline V gene has CDR1 MNHNY and CDR2 SVGAGI (reference sequence). The CDR3 sequence: CASSSGGSNQPQHF. DNA of the CDR3: TGTGCCAGCAGTTCAGGGGGAAGCAATCAGCCCCAGCATTTT.

Comment on this clone: The same CDR3 arises from other DNA sequences in this sample as well. The V and J genes are TRBV7-9 and TRBJ2-7, with D hard to call. V gave up 5 bases and J gave up 0 bases, with 5 bases separating them. The CDR3 sequence is 12 residues long. Germline loops: CDR1 SEHNR, CDR2 FQNEAQ (reference sequence). Here the CDR3 reads CASSPSSYEQYF. Here the CDR3 DNA reads TGTGCCAGCAGCCCCAGCTCCTACGAGCAGTACTTC.

The V and J genes are TRBV5-1 and TRBJ2-2; D gene uncertain. This CDR3 has 15 residues. The germline V gene encodes CDR1 SGHRS and CDR2 YFSETQ. The V end lost 0 bases, the J end lost 1 base, and 7 bases lay between the germline ends. The DNA of the CDR3 is TGCGCCAGCAGCTTGGCGCGGCTGAACACCGGGGAGCTGTTTTTT. It is translated as CASSLARLNTGELFF.

The chain recombines TRBV13 with TRBJ2-5, with a tentative D call TRBD1 (6 bases). CDR1 and CDR2 from the germline V gene are PRHDT and FYEKMQ (reference sequence). This CDR3 spans 13 amino acids. The V gene lost 4 bases and the J gene lost 5 bases, with 11 bases spanning the gap. In DNA, the CDR3 is TGTGCCAGCAGCTCCCAGGGGATGGAGACCCAGTACTTC. Amino acids: CASSSQGMETQYF.